Listed below are T cell receptor beta chains from one sample, sequenced in a study of shared clonotypes between healthy human individuals. TCRdb keeps only in-frame clones here, not all; method: immunoSEQ multiplex PCR. The table has more than 850,000 clones, roughly 74% seen once. Sequenced: memory CD4+ T cells from PBMCs. The receptors were sampled from a man between 18 and 35 years old in good health. Some clones in this sample may be carry-over from other donors' samples. Both conserved end residues are part of each CDR3. Fields, in order: J gene, V gene, clone size, D gene, CDR3 protein, CDR3 DNA. D genes are given only for firm matches. Clone sizes are given selectively: once, few, many, or a class where the clone is expanded.

J gene: TRBJ2-1; V gene: TRBV9; clone size: .; D gene: TRBD2; CDR3 protein: CASSAEGLAGGYNEQFF; CDR3 DNA: TGTGCCAGCAGCGCAGAAGGACTAGCGGGAGGGTACAATGAGCAGTTCTTC
J gene: TRBJ1-1; V gene: TRBV7-3; clone size: few; D gene: .; CDR3 protein: CASSRSGNTEAFF; CDR3 DNA: TGTGCCAGCAGCCGGTCGGGTAACACTGAAGCTTTCTTT
J gene: TRBJ1-6; V gene: TRBV30; clone size: .; D gene: .; CDR3 protein: CAWNTSPYNSPLHF; CDR3 DNA: TGTGCCTGGAATACGTCGCCCTATAATTCACCCCTCCACTTT
J gene: TRBJ2-3; V gene: TRBV6-5; clone size: .; D gene: .; CDR3 protein: CASSTYRVGDTQYF; CDR3 DNA: TGTGCCAGCAGTACCTACAGGGTTGGAGATACGCAGTATTTT
J gene: TRBJ1-5; V gene: TRBV5-1; clone size: .; D gene: .; CDR3 protein: CATDGQPQHF; CDR3 DNA: TGCGCCACCGACGGTCAGCCCCAGCATTTT
J gene: TRBJ1-2; V gene: TRBV7-2; clone size: .; D gene: .; CDR3 protein: CASSLASGNYGYTF; CDR3 DNA: TGTGCCAGCAGCTTAGCATCGGGAAACTATGGCTACACCTTC
J gene: TRBJ2-5; V gene: TRBV2; clone size: .; D gene: TRBD1; CDR3 protein: CASAPQGAPQETQYF; CDR3 DNA: TGTGCCAGCGCCCCACAGGGGGCGCCGCAAGAGACCCAGTACTTC
J gene: TRBJ2-5; V gene: TRBV5-4; clone size: .; D gene: .; CDR3 protein: CASSSRDVGETQYF; CDR3 DNA: TGTGCCAGCAGCTCCAGGGACGTGGGGGAGACCCAGTACTTC
J gene: TRBJ1-2; V gene: TRBV6-1; clone size: once; D gene: TRBD1; CDR3 protein: CASSAQGALGYTF; CDR3 DNA: TGTGCCAGCAGTGCCCAGGGGGCGCTTGGCTACACCTTC
J gene: TRBJ2-2; V gene: TRBV11-1; clone size: .; D gene: .; CDR3 protein: CASSLAWGPGELFF; CDR3 DNA: TGTGCCAGCAGCTTAGCCTGGGGGCCCGGGGAGCTGTTTTTT
J gene: TRBJ2-7; V gene: TRBV28; clone size: .; D gene: .; CDR3 protein: CASSLYSGLYEQYF; CDR3 DNA: TGTGCCAGCAGTTTATACAGCGGCCTCTACGAGCAGTACTTC
J gene: TRBJ1-1; V gene: TRBV2; clone size: .; D gene: .; CDR3 protein: CASSRGIEAFF; CDR3 DNA: TGTGCCAGCAGCCGGGGGATTGAAGCTTTCTTT
J gene: TRBJ1-4; V gene: TRBV4-1; clone size: .; D gene: TRBD1; CDR3 protein: CASSLTGTGAEKLFF; CDR3 DNA: TGCGCCAGCAGCCTAACCGGGACAGGGGCTGAAAAACTGTTTTTT
J gene: TRBJ1-5; V gene: TRBV19; clone size: once; D gene: .; CDR3 protein: CASSIEGGPQHF; CDR3 DNA: TGTGCCAGTAGTATAGAAGGGGGGCCCCAGCATTTT
J gene: TRBJ2-1; V gene: TRBV18; clone size: .; D gene: .; CDR3 protein: CASSQTVFPYNEQFF; CDR3 DNA: TGTGCCAGCTCACAGACAGTTTTCCCCTACAATGAGCAGTTCTTC
J gene: TRBJ2-5; V gene: TRBV7-9; clone size: .; D gene: TRBD1; CDR3 protein: CASSLAAPGGGYTQYF; CDR3 DNA: TGTGCCAGCAGCTTAGCCGCTCCAGGGGGCGGTTATACCCAGTACTTC
J gene: TRBJ1-5; V gene: TRBV7-9; clone size: .; D gene: .; CDR3 protein: CASGRYQPQHF; CDR3 DNA: TGTGCCAGCGGACGATATCAGCCCCAGCATTTT
J gene: TRBJ2-1; V gene: TRBV7-2; clone size: .; D gene: .; CDR3 protein: CASSSQILPISYNEQFF; CDR3 DNA: TGTGCCAGCAGCTCACAAATCCTCCCGATCTCCTACAATGAGCAGTTCTTC
J gene: TRBJ1-1; V gene: TRBV29-1; clone size: few; D gene: .; CDR3 protein: CSALTGGNTEAFF; CDR3 DNA: TGCAGCGCCTTGACAGGTGGGAACACTGAAGCTTTCTTT
J gene: TRBJ2-2; V gene: TRBV5-1; clone size: .; D gene: TRBD1; CDR3 protein: CASKPTGIITGELFF; CDR3 DNA: TGCGCCAGCAAACCGACAGGGATTATCACCGGGGAGCTGTTTTTT
J gene: TRBJ1-1; V gene: TRBV10-3; clone size: .; D gene: TRBD1; CDR3 protein: CAISESTRGDTEAFF; CDR3 DNA: TGTGCCATCAGTGAGTCGACCAGGGGGGACACTGAAGCTTTCTTT
J gene: TRBJ2-6; V gene: TRBV6-6; clone size: .; D gene: .; CDR3 protein: CATRGSGANVLTF; CDR3 DNA: TGTGCCACCCGTGGCTCTGGGGCCAACGTCCTGACTTTC
J gene: TRBJ1-4; V gene: TRBV18; clone size: .; D gene: .; CDR3 protein: CASSPQRAQEKLFF; CDR3 DNA: TGTGCCAGCTCACCACAGCGGGCGCAAGAAAAACTGTTTTTT
J gene: TRBJ1-2; V gene: TRBV27; clone size: .; D gene: TRBD1; CDR3 protein: CASALLPGQGRGYTF; CDR3 DNA: TGTGCCAGCGCCTTATTACCGGGACAGGGCAGGGGCTACACCTTC
J gene: TRBJ2-7; V gene: TRBV14; clone size: few; D gene: .; CDR3 protein: CASSQEGPWGEQYF; CDR3 DNA: TGTGCCAGCAGCCAAGAAGGGCCTTGGGGCGAGCAGTACTTC
J gene: TRBJ2-7; V gene: TRBV2; clone size: .; D gene: .; CDR3 protein: CTTRLAGSGPYEQYF; CDR3 DNA: TGTACCACCAGGTTGGCGGGGAGCGGACCCTACGAGCAGTACTTC
J gene: TRBJ2-4; V gene: TRBV5-1; clone size: .; D gene: TRBD1; CDR3 protein: CASSPGGTGQNIQYF; CDR3 DNA: TGCGCCAGCAGCCCTGGGGGGACAGGGCAAAACATTCAGTACTTC
J gene: TRBJ2-7; V gene: TRBV6-5; clone size: .; D gene: TRBD1; CDR3 protein: CASSYSIGTGSYEQYF; CDR3 DNA: TGTGCCAGCAGTTACTCTATTGGGACAGGATCCTACGAGCAGTACTTC
J gene: TRBJ1-3; V gene: TRBV28; clone size: .; D gene: TRBD1; CDR3 protein: CATALQGGENTIYF; CDR3 DNA: TGTGCCACCGCCTTACAGGGGGGGGAAAACACCATATATTTT
J gene: TRBJ1-4; V gene: TRBV28; clone size: .; D gene: TRBD1; CDR3 protein: CASSFATGGQEKLFF; CDR3 DNA: TGTGCCAGCAGTTTTGCGACAGGGGGCCAGGAAAAACTGTTTTTT
J gene: TRBJ1-5; V gene: TRBV7-2; clone size: few; D gene: .; CDR3 protein: CASRSSSNQPQHF; CDR3 DNA: TGTGCCAGCAGATCATCTAGCAATCAGCCCCAGCATTTT
J gene: TRBJ1-3; V gene: TRBV9; clone size: .; D gene: TRBD1; CDR3 protein: CASSDLGGQGRPSSGNTIYF; CDR3 DNA: TGTGCCAGCAGTGATTTAGGGGGACAGGGGCGACCAAGCTCTGGAAACACCATATATTTT
J gene: TRBJ2-2; V gene: TRBV28; clone size: .; D gene: .; CDR3 protein: CASMASLSARELFF; CDR3 DNA: TGTGCCAGCATGGCCTCCCTCAGCGCCAGGGAGCTGTTTTTT
J gene: TRBJ1-3; V gene: TRBV7-9; clone size: .; D gene: .; CDR3 protein: CASSLSSGNTIYF; CDR3 DNA: TGTGCCAGCAGCTTGAGCTCTGGAAACACCATATATTTT
J gene: TRBJ1-5; V gene: TRBV11-2; clone size: .; D gene: .; CDR3 protein: CASSFEGRQPQHF; CDR3 DNA: TGTGCCAGCAGCTTTGAAGGTCGGCAGCCCCAGCATTTT
J gene: TRBJ1-1; V gene: TRBV6-5; clone size: .; D gene: .; CDR3 protein: CASQGSGILRTEAFF; CDR3 DNA: TGTGCCAGCCAGGGATCAGGGATCTTAAGGACTGAAGCTTTCTTT
J gene: TRBJ1-2; V gene: TRBV5-1; clone size: .; D gene: .; CDR3 protein: CASSLPQGSYGYTF; CDR3 DNA: TGCGCCAGCAGCTTGCCCCAGGGTTCGTATGGCTACACCTTC
J gene: TRBJ1-2; V gene: TRBV2; clone size: .; D gene: .; CDR3 protein: CASSPRSGGYTF; CDR3 DNA: TGTGCCAGCAGTCCCCGTTCGGGTGGCTACACCTTC
J gene: TRBJ2-7; V gene: TRBV4-2; clone size: .; D gene: .; CDR3 protein: CASSQELAPYEQYF; CDR3 DNA: TGTGCCAGCAGCCAAGAGCTAGCGCCCTACGAGCAGTACTTC
J gene: TRBJ2-3; V gene: TRBV9; clone size: once; D gene: .; CDR3 protein: CASSVDIASTDTQYF; CDR3 DNA: TGTGCCAGCAGCGTAGACATAGCTAGCACAGATACGCAGTATTTT
J gene: TRBJ2-2; V gene: TRBV9; clone size: .; D gene: .; CDR3 protein: CASSVRAGTGELFF; CDR3 DNA: TGTGCCAGCAGCGTTAGGGCGGGGACCGGGGAGCTGTTTTTT
J gene: TRBJ1-2; V gene: TRBV28; clone size: .; D gene: .; CDR3 protein: CASSLRGRGYTF; CDR3 DNA: TGTGCCAGCAGTTTACGGGGGAGAGGCTACACCTTC
J gene: TRBJ2-2; V gene: TRBV7-5; clone size: once; D gene: .; CDR3 protein: CVRSFLPAGEGELFF; CDR3 DNA: TGTGTCAGAAGCTTCCTGCCTGCAGGGGAGGGGGAGCTGTTTTTT
J gene: TRBJ2-2; V gene: TRBV5-1; clone size: .; D gene: TRBD1; CDR3 protein: CASSLGDRETGELFF; CDR3 DNA: TGCGCCAGCAGCTTAGGGGACAGAGAAACCGGGGAGCTGTTTTTT
J gene: TRBJ2-1; V gene: TRBV29-1; clone size: .; D gene: .; CDR3 protein: CSVDRGRSSYNEQFF; CDR3 DNA: TGCAGCGTTGACAGGGGACGCAGCTCCTACAATGAGCAGTTCTTC
J gene: TRBJ1-5; V gene: TRBV19; clone size: .; D gene: TRBD1; CDR3 protein: CASTPTGTGARSNQPQHF; CDR3 DNA: TGTGCCAGTACCCCAACCGGGACAGGGGCCCGAAGCAATCAGCCCCAGCATTTT
J gene: TRBJ2-4; V gene: TRBV14; clone size: .; D gene: TRBD2; CDR3 protein: CASSQRALAGGIQYF; CDR3 DNA: TGTGCCAGCAGCCAACGTGCACTAGCGGGAGGGATTCAGTACTTC
J gene: TRBJ2-7; V gene: TRBV5-1; clone size: .; D gene: TRBD1; CDR3 protein: CASSSPDRGHEQYF; CDR3 DNA: TGCGCCAGCAGCTCGCCTGACAGGGGGCACGAGCAGTACTTC
J gene: TRBJ2-7; V gene: TRBV28; clone size: .; D gene: TRBD1; CDR3 protein: CASRNRGTYEQYF; CDR3 DNA: TGTGCCAGCAGGAACAGGGGAACCTACGAGCAGTACTTC
J gene: TRBJ1-1; V gene: TRBV29-1; clone size: .; D gene: .; CDR3 protein: CSVEDFYTEAFF; CDR3 DNA: TGCAGCGTTGAAGATTTCTACACTGAAGCTTTCTTT
J gene: TRBJ2-1; V gene: TRBV7-9; clone size: .; D gene: TRBD2; CDR3 protein: CASSPRTSGPDNEQFF; CDR3 DNA: TGTGCCAGCAGCCCTAGGACTAGCGGGCCAGACAATGAGCAGTTCTTC
J gene: TRBJ1-1; V gene: TRBV7-3; clone size: .; D gene: TRBD1; CDR3 protein: CASSKGTGRETEAFF; CDR3 DNA: TGTGCCAGCAGCAAAGGGACAGGGAGGGAAACTGAAGCTTTCTTT
J gene: TRBJ1-4; V gene: TRBV27; clone size: many; D gene: TRBD1; CDR3 protein: CASRLQGAGEKLFF; CDR3 DNA: TGTGCCAGCAGGCTACAGGGGGCGGGTGAAAAACTGTTTTTT
J gene: TRBJ2-6; V gene: TRBV10-3; clone size: .; D gene: TRBD1; CDR3 protein: CAIMNDRGSSGANVLTF; CDR3 DNA: TGTGCCATCATGAATGACAGGGGGAGCTCTGGGGCCAACGTCCTGACTTTC
J gene: TRBJ1-5; V gene: TRBV7-2; clone size: .; D gene: .; CDR3 protein: CASSPRVGGNQPQHF; CDR3 DNA: TGTGCCAGCAGCCCCCGGGTAGGGGGCAATCAGCCCCAGCATTTT
J gene: TRBJ2-5; V gene: TRBV7-2; clone size: once; D gene: .; CDR3 protein: CASSSEGSGRRETQYF; CDR3 DNA: TGTGCCAGCAGCTCTGAAGGTTCGGGAAGGAGAGAGACCCAGTACTTC
J gene: TRBJ2-7; V gene: TRBV6-1; clone size: .; D gene: .; CDR3 protein: CAGGLNLYEQYF; CDR3 DNA: TGTGCCGGTGGACTGAACCTCTACGAGCAGTACTTC
J gene: TRBJ2-1; V gene: TRBV5-6; clone size: .; D gene: TRBD2; CDR3 protein: CASSLTTSGSSYNEQFF; CDR3 DNA: TGTGCCAGCAGCTTAACTACTAGCGGGAGCTCCTACAATGAGCAGTTCTTC
J gene: TRBJ1-2; V gene: TRBV7-2; clone size: .; D gene: TRBD1; CDR3 protein: CASSLGTGGQGYTF; CDR3 DNA: TGTGCCAGCAGCTTAGGAACAGGGGGGCAAGGCTACACCTTC